The 25 T cell receptor beta chains listed next were all sequenced from one sample in a study of spatial heterogeneity in lung cancer. TCRdb re-analysed the 5' RACE reads in MiXCR, keeping a single row per CDR3 protein. The sample includes 1,500 to 2,000 distinct CDR3 sequences, roughly 24% seen only once; the top ten take roughly 25%. Time point reported: sample taken at primary tumor resection. The sample was normal lung tissue next to the tumor, taken at surgery. These receptors were collected from a male donor with early-stage non-small cell lung cancer.

This clonotype was counted many times. This chain uses TRBV5-1 with TRBJ1-5; D not certain. V lost 4 bases and J 4 bases, leaving 15 bases between the germline ends. CDR3 length: 15 residues. Germline lookup yields CDR1 SGHRS and CDR2 YFSETQ. The CDR3 sequence is CASSQLGGQNQPQHF. In DNA form, the CDR3 reads TGCGCCAGCAGCCAACTGGGAGGGCAAAATCAGCCCCAGCATTTT.

This clonotype occurred a few times. The V and J genes are TRBV28 and TRBJ2-7; 7 nucleotides match TRBD1. The CDR3 has 15 residues. Germline CDR1 MDHEN, CDR2 SYDVKM. Trimming took 4 bases from V and 2 from J; bases not matched to a gene: 8. The CDR3: CASSSPGQLPYEQYF. CDR3 nucleotide sequence: TGTGCCAGCAGTTCGCCGGGACAGCTGCCCTACGAGCAGTACTTC.

The sample holds many counts of this clonotype. CDR3 coding DNA: TGTGCCAGCAGTTGGGCCTTGGGGCGGAGCACAGATACGCAGTATTTT. Amino acids: CASSWALGRSTDTQYF. V gene TRBV6-2 or TRBV6-3 combines with J gene TRBJ2-3, with a tentative D call TRBD1 (5 bases). Trimming shortened V by 4 bases and J by 0 bases, and 14 bases separated the two germline ends. CDR3 length equals 16 residues. Germline V gives CDR1 MNHEY, CDR2 SVGEGT.

The chain combines TRBV4-3 with TRBJ2-5, with D perhaps TRBD1 or TRBD2 (5 bases each). V gave up 3 bases and J gave up 0 bases, with 14 bases separating them. CDR1 and CDR2 (germline): LGHNA, YSLEER. CDR3 length: 16 residues. The CDR3 reads CASSQRYGTDQETQYF. CDR3 nucleotides: TGCGCCAGCAGCCAGCGTTATGGGACGGACCAAGAGACCCAGTACTTC.

The CDR3 here is CAISDGRWREQFF. The CDR3 bases are TGTGCCATCAGTGACGGCCGTTGGCGTGAGCAGTTCTTC. The chain uses TRBV10-3 and TRBJ2-1; no definite D call. In germline, CDR1 is ENHRY, CDR2 SYGVKD. V was trimmed by 3 bases and J by 9 bases, leaving 12 bases between them. The CDR3 covers 13 residues.

This clonotype is large (0.1 to 1%). For the CDR3, the DNA is TGTGCCAGCAGAAACACAGGACAGGGTTTCAACGAGCAGTACTTC. This codes for CASRNTGQGFNEQYF. The chain uses TRBV6-1 and TRBJ2-7, with 8 bases that match TRBD1. Losses at the gene ends were 6 bases for V and 5 bases for J; bases not matched to a gene: 12. The germline V gene has CDR1 MNHNS and CDR2 SASEGT. There are 15 residues in the CDR3.

The chain has TRBV7-2 and TRBJ2-5; D unclear. Trimming took off 4 bases at V and 4 bases at J, with 7 bases between the two ends. Looked up from germline, CDR1 is SGHTA and CDR2 is FQGNSA. CDR3 length equals 12 residues. This CDR3 is CASSSRIETQYF. In DNA form, the CDR3 reads TGTGCCAGCAGCTCTAGAATAGAGACCCAGTACTTC.

V is TRBV30 and J is TRBJ2-5; a weak D match, TRBD1 (5 bases). Germline CDR1 reads GTSNPN; CDR2 reads SVGIG (reference sequence). CDR3 length equals 13 residues. V lost 3 bases and J 4 bases, leaving 12 bases between the germline ends. The CDR3 loop reads CAWRDLGPETQYF. The DNA for the CDR3 is TGTGCCTGGAGAGATCTGGGGCCAGAGACCCAGTACTTC.

This clonotype was picked up a small number of times. The J gene is TRBJ2-7, the V gene TRBV18, with 8 bases identical to TRBD2. V was clipped by 5 bases and J by 1 base; unmatched bases: 4. The CDR3 consists of 14 residues. The V gene's germline CDR1 is KGHSH and CDR2 LQKENI. The CDR3 region is CASSSGLDSYEQYF. Here the CDR3 DNA reads TGTGCCAGCTCATCGGGACTAGATTCCTACGAGCAGTACTTC.

The rearrangement links TRBV12-3 or TRBV12-4 to TRBJ2-4; 12 bases line up with TRBD2. There are 16 residues in the CDR3. The V segment lost 3 bases and the J segment 0 bases; nucleotides outside the gene matches: 0. The CDR3 bases are TGTGCCAGCAGTTTGACTAGCGGGGGAGCCAAAAACATTCAGTACTTC. It translates to CASSLTSGGAKNIQYF.

This clonotype was observed many times. The chain is built from TRBV3-1 and TRBJ2-7, with unresolved D. CDR1 and CDR2 from the germline V gene are LGHDT and YNNKEL (reference sequence). The CDR3 is 12 amino acids. Trimming took 1 base from V and 4 from J, leaving 5 bases between them. CDR3 sequence: CASSQVGYEQYF. CDR3 DNA: TGTGCCAGCAGCCAAGTGGGGTACGAGCAGTACTTC.

V usage is TRBV7-2 and J usage is TRBJ2-3, with D perhaps assigned TRBD1 or TRBD2 (6 bases each). Germline V CDR1 and CDR2: SGHTA, FQGNSA. Trimming cost V 3 bases and J 3 bases, with 13 bases left between them. This CDR3 has 15 amino acids. The CDR3 nucleotides are TGTGCCAGCAGCTTTAGGGGGAGGTGGACAGATACGCAGTATTTT. It translates to CASSFRGRWTDTQYF. The full variable domain, in which reference TRBV7-2 and TRBJ2-3 provide the parts outside the CDR3, is GAGVSQSPSNKVTEKGKDVELRCDPISGHTALYWYRQSLGQGLEFLIYFQGNSAPDKSGLPSDRFSAERTGGSVSTLTIQRTQQEDSAVYLCASSFRGRWTDTQYFGPGTRLTVL.

This clonotype was counted only a few times. The V call is TRBV6-2 or TRBV6-3, the J call TRBJ2-1; no firm D call. The CDR3 sequence is 13 residues long. V was clipped by 7 bases and J by 5 bases, with 12 bases between them. Germline-derived CDR1 and CDR2 are MNHEY and SVGEGT. The DNA of the CDR3 is TGTGCCAGCACCCTCCCACCCAACAATGAGCAGTTCTTC. As protein: CASTLPPNNEQFF.

V is TRBV7-2 and J is TRBJ2-7; the D call may be TRBD1 or TRBD2 (6 bases each). The CDR3 loop spans 15 amino acids. Trimming removed 1 base from V and 4 bases from J, with 14 bases in between. From germline, CDR1 is SGHTA and CDR2 FQGNSA. The CDR3 reads CASSLDGGGFYEQYF. CDR3 DNA: TGTGCCAGCAGCTTAGATGGAGGGGGATTTTACGAGCAGTACTTC. Variable domain in full (rest from reference TRBV7-2 and TRBJ2-7): GAGVSQSPSNKVTEKGKDVELRCDPISGHTALYWYRQSLGQGLEFLIYFQGNSAPDKSGLPSDRFSAERTGGSVSTLTIQRTQQEDSAVYLCASSLDGGGFYEQYFGPGTRLTVT.

The chain carries TRBV20-1 and TRBJ1-5, with D hard to call. CDR1 is DFQATT and CDR2 is SNEGSKA in the germline V gene (reference sequence). Trimming took 6 bases from V and 4 from J, leaving 19 bases between them. CDR3 size: 15 residues. The CDR3 region is CSAWIIPGQNQPQHF. CDR3 coding DNA: TGCAGTGCGTGGATTATACCGGGCCAAAATCAGCCCCAGCATTTT.

A few counts support this clonotype. This rearrangement joins TRBV5-1 to TRBJ1-4; the D gene is possibly TRBD1 (6 bases). The germline CDR1 and CDR2 sequences are SGHRS and YFSETQ. Trimming took off 0 bases at V and 9 bases at J, with 15 bases between the two ends. The CDR3 consists of 15 residues. Written as DNA, the CDR3 is TGCGCCAGCAGCTTGGTTGCAGGGGCAGGGAAAAAACTGTTTTTT. Amino acids: CASSLVAGAGKKLFF. Looking up the rest from reference TRBV5-1 and TRBJ1-4 gives the full variable domain: KAGVTQTPRYLIKTRGQQVTLSCSPISGHRSVSWYQQTPGQGLQFLFEYFSETQRNKGNFPGRFSGRQFSNSRSEMNVSTLELGDSALYLCASSLVAGAGKKLFFGSGTQLSVL.

The table lists this clonotype with a few counts. The genes are TRBV20-1 and TRBJ2-3, with D possibly matching TRBD2 (6 bases). The CDR3 runs 13 residues. CDR1 and CDR2 from the germline V gene are DFQATT and SNEGSKA (reference sequence). V lost 3 bases and J lost 4, with 11 bases in between. The CDR3 reads CSARTSFADTQYF. The CDR3 nucleotides read TGCAGTGCTAGGACTAGTTTCGCAGATACGCAGTATTTT.

The chain has TRBV5-4 and TRBJ1-1; TRBD1 is a possible D gene (5 bases). Germline V gene lookup returns CDR1 SGHNT and CDR2 YYREEE (reference sequence). The CDR3 length is 13 residues. Trimming left V 4 bases short and J 5 bases short, with 12 bases between. CDR3 nucleotides: TGTGCCAGCAGCCTGGAGGGGTTTACTGAAGCTTTCTTT. Its protein is CASSLEGFTEAFF.

The chain has TRBV20-1 and TRBJ2-7, with a possible D match to TRBD1 (5 bases). The length of the CDR3 is 14 residues. Germline assignment: CDR1 DFQATT and CDR2 SNEGSKA (reference sequence). V was cut by 7 bases and J by 9 bases, with 25 bases left in between. In DNA, the CDR3 is TGCAGTGGCCAATTCAGGGCTTTAGGGGTAGGGCAGTACTTC. Protein product: CSGQFRALGVGQYF.

This clonotype is labeled as medium-sized. An end of the junction differs from the germline gene, which may be a read error. V usage is TRBV2 and J usage is TRBJ2-1, with 8 bases aligning to TRBD1. CDR3 size: 13 residues. Per germline, CDR1 SNHLY and CDR2 FYNNEI. CDR3 sequence reads: CASSEVGQGGCRF. CDR3 DNA sequence: TGTGCCAGCAGTGAAGTCGGACAGGGTGGGTGTCGCTTC.

This clonotype was counted many times. This chain joins TRBV3-1 and TRBJ2-7; possible D gene TRBD1, 6 bases. The V gene's germline CDR1 is LGHDT and CDR2 YNNKEL (reference sequence). The CDR3 spans 11 residues. The V and J ends lost 7 bases and 7 bases respectively, with 11 bases between them. CDR3 sequence reads: CASTLGGEQYF. CDR3 nucleotides: TGTGCCAGCACCCTAGGGGGAGAGCAGTACTTC.

This clonotype was counted many times. The rearrangement uses TRBV9 and TRBJ2-5, with 7 bases that match TRBD2. The V segment lost 2 bases and the J segment 1 base; nucleotides outside the gene matches: 5. The CDR3 is 15 amino acids. Per the germline V gene, CDR1 is SGDLS and CDR2 is YYNGEE. In DNA form, the CDR3 reads TGTGCCAGCAGCGTTGGGGGGGGTCCCCAAGAGACCCAGTACTTC. Its translation is CASSVGGGPQETQYF.

This clonotype is deemed large. The rearrangement joins TRBV3-1 to TRBJ2-7; D is unclear. Germline V lookup: CDR1 LGHDT, CDR2 YNNKEL (reference sequence). V was pared by 2 bases and J by 7 bases, with 6 bases between. This CDR3 region has 11 residues. The CDR3 DNA sequence: TGTGCCAGCAGCCAAACCCGGGAGCAGTACTTC. This gives the protein CASSQTREQYF.

Within the sample, this clonotype is medium-sized (0.01 to 0.1%). This chain links TRBV12-3 or TRBV12-4 with TRBJ2-1, with no clear D. V lost 6 bases, J lost 4 bases, and 13 bases lay in between. This CDR3 has 14 amino acids. The CDR3: CASSPDGLYNEQFF. Written as DNA, the CDR3 is TGTGCCAGCAGCCCCGACGGCCTATACAATGAGCAGTTCTTC.

In its sample, this clonotype was seen a few times. The chain joins TRBV5-1 to TRBJ2-2; D is uncertain. CDR1 is SGHRS and CDR2 is YFSETQ in the germline V gene. With 6 bases removed from V and 4 bases from J, the gap between germline ends came to 7 bases. This CDR3 spans 12 amino acids. CDR3 protein: CASKEFTGELFF. DNA for the CDR3: TGCGCCAGCAAGGAGTTCACCGGGGAGCTGTTTTTT.